This T cell receptor beta chain was profiled in a study of beta chain features in type 1 diabetes. Details on this clone: Its cognate antigen is unknown.

Study results and limitations: Within patients, naive, central memory and Treg TCRB repertoires seemed more similar than within healthy donors.

Germline CDR1 is SQVTM and CDR2 is ANQGSEA. Losses at the gene ends were 6 bases for V and 3 bases for J; bases not matched to a gene: 17. CDR3 length: 16 residues. The sequenced template was cDNA made from the entire isolated RNA. Using immunoSEQ multiplex PCR, the repertoire was profiled, and TCRdb retains in-frame clones only, with some absent. The sample lists approximately 340,000 clones, about 15% occurring once. Material: naive CD4+ T cells from blood. This TCR derives from a young woman in good health. The rearrangement uses TRBV29-1 and TRBJ2-7, with 7 bases lining up with TRBD1. The CDR3 DNA sequence: TGCAGCGTCGCGGAACCCCAACAGGGGATCTTCTACGAGCAGTACTTC. As protein: CSVAEPQQGIFYEQYF.